The clone carrying this TCR beta chain has only one observation. As yet, its antigen is unknown. The data belong to a study of cytomegalovirus exposure and HLA in healthy donors. The study ran its PCR with 60 Vbeta and 13 Jbeta primers. Using immunoSEQ multiplex PCR, the repertoire was profiled, and TCRdb retains in-frame clones only, with some absent. The sample has more than 90,000 clones; around 75% are singletons. Study findings and constraints: Solely CMV serostatus was available to characterize immune exposure.

The CDR3 length is 13 residues. The germline CDR1 and CDR2 sequences are SEHNR and FQNEAQ (reference sequence). The V gene end was trimmed by 5 bases and the J gene end by 14 bases; junction bases not matched to a gene: 13. Material for sequencing was PBMCs. This sequence joins TRBV7-9 and TRBJ1-2; the match to TRBD1 covers 8 bases. The receptor comes from a woman aged 25-40 years in good health and CMV-seronegative. CDR3 DNA sequence: TGTGCCAGCAGCCACGGACAGGGCTCGGGGTATACCTTC. It codes for CASSHGQGSGYTF.